This T cell receptor (beta chain) was sequenced for a study of T-cell memory formation after mild COVID-19. For the study at large: Most TCR clusters belonged to a single donor.

With 0 bases removed from V and 3 bases from J, the gap between germline ends came to 7 bases. This CDR3 has 13 amino acids. Germline CDR1 is SGDLS and CDR2 is YYNGEE. Comment on this clonotype: What it binds is unknown.

General observations from the study: Researchers could not confirm that second-wave clones peaking on day 37 targeted SARS-CoV-2. Largely, contracting CD4+ clones fell within CM and EM, and contracting CD8+ clones within EMRA.

The 5'RACE method, run with constant-segment primers, produced TCR alpha and TCR beta cDNA libraries (carrying sample barcodes and UMIs). TCRdb reanalysed the 5' RACE reads using MiXCR and keeps one entry per CDR3 protein. Of approximately 260,000 distinct CDR3 sequences listed, approximately 15% are singletons. The TCR sequence derives from a man between 18 and 35 years old who had mild COVID-19 (a few samples of this study predate the infection). Cell type and time point are not known. Sequenced material: PBMCs or a T cell subset sorted from them (not recorded which). This chain joins TRBV9 and TRBJ2-7, with D unresolved. The CDR3 spells CASSVGLNYEQYF. In nucleotides, the CDR3 is TGTGCCAGCAGCGTAGGGCTAAACTACGAGCAGTACTTC.